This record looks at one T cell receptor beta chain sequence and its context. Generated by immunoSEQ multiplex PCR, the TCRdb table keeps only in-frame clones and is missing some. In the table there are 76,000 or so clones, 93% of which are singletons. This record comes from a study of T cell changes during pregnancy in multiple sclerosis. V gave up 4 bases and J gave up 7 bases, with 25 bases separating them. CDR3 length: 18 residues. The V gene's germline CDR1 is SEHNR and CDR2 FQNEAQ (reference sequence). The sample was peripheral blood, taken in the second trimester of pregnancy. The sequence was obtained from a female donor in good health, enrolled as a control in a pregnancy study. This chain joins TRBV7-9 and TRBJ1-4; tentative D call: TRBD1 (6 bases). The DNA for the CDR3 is TGTGCCAGCAGCTCAGTGGCCGATTCAACAGGGACGAGTGAAAAACTGTTTTTT. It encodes CASSSVADSTGTSEKLFF.